There are many counts of the clone carrying this TCR beta chain. Its antigen is still unknown. A much larger clone sits a single nucleotide away, making a read error possible. Unsorted bulk tissue, about 18-32 mg of it, served as the source for co-extraction of RNA and DNA. Patients were treatment-naive with chronic HBV infection. From germline, CDR1 is ENHRY and CDR2 SYGVKD. This CDR3 is 12 amino acids long. This entry is derived from a study of tumor-infiltrating lymphocytes in primary liver carcinoma. Background on the study: Patients comprised men and women whose ages fell between 30 and 69 years.

Total RNA amounting to around 530 ng was the source from which TCR beta cDNA was made with a constant-region primer. What produced the TCR beta libraries was three nested multiplex PCR rounds using slightly modified ARM-PCR. The opening two PCR rounds, around 9 cycles each, paired TRBV1-TRBV30 forward primers with a C-beta reverse primer. One entry per CDR3 protein results from TCRdb running MiXCR on the multiplex PCR reads. The sample includes approximately 53,000 distinct CDR3 sequences, over 65% of them seen just once. Regarding the study as a whole: Between tumor regions, pairs overlapped more than tumor-adjacent and tumor-blood pairs did. Appearing in all five tumor regions was true of only about 7-25% of top clones.

Sequences were obtained from liver tumor tissue from sampling region 5. Subset reported: tumor region T5, tumor centre. The sequence was collected from a man aged 40-49 years with primary liver carcinoma and hepatitis B virus infection. This chain links TRBV10-3 with TRBJ1-1, with unresolved D. The CDR3 DNA sequence: TGTGTCATCAAGCAGGAGGGCACTGAAGCTTTCTTT. Translation: CVIKQEGTEAFF.